This entry lists 2 T cell receptor beta chains sequenced from one sample in a study of spatial heterogeneity in lung cancer. Time point: sample taken at primary tumor resection. TCRdb independently ran MiXCR on the 5' RACE reads; one entry per CDR3 protein. The profile covers about 11,000 distinct CDR3 sequences, with 5.5% to 7% appearing a single time and 25% to 35% taken by the ten largest. The sequences come from PBMCs, collected at surgery. The receptors were gathered from a male donor with early-stage non-small cell lung cancer.

This clonotype came up many times. J is TRBJ1-6 and V is TRBV7-9; 8 bases match TRBD1. Germline loops: CDR1 SEHNR, CDR2 FQNEAQ (reference sequence). Trimming took 4 bases from V and 10 from J; bases not matched to a gene: 6. The CDR3 is 14 residues long. The CDR3 DNA reads TGTGCCAGCAGCTCAGGGGGCATCGGCTCACCCCTCCACTTT. Residues: CASSSGGIGSPLHF. The full variable domain, rest sourced from reference TRBV7-9 and TRBJ1-6, is DTGVSQNPRHKITKRGQNVTFRCDPISEHNRLYWYRQTLGQGPEFLTYFQNEAQLEKSRLLSDRFSAERPKGSFSTLEIQRTEQGDSAMYLCASSSGGIGSPLHFGNGTRLTVT.

This clonotype was counted at least ten times. The chain has TRBV12-3 or TRBV12-4 and TRBJ1-4; D is perhaps TRBD1 (5 bases). Trimming cost V 5 bases and J 4 bases, with 14 bases left between them. The CDR3 totals 15 residues. The CDR3 sequence is CASSPWGIGNEKLFF. The DNA of the CDR3 is TGTGCCAGCAGTCCATGGGGGATTGGTAATGAAAAACTGTTTTTT.